Listed here are 7 T cell receptor beta chains from one sample, sequenced in a study of CD8+ T cells in alopecia areata. RNA was isolated and reverse transcribed to cDNA, the sequencing template. Assay: immunoSEQ multiplex PCR; the TCRdb copy retains only in-frame clones and omits some. The top ten clones hold less than 25% of a sample with 110,000 or so clones, 45% to 70% of them seen once. Sequenced sample: CD8+ T cells sorted from blood. The origin of the receptors is a human donor in good health.

The sample holds a few counts of this clone. The chain employs TRBV7-8 and TRBJ2-5, with 7 bases lining up with TRBD2. In germline, CDR1 is SGHVS, CDR2 FQNEAQ. The CDR3 has 13 residues. V gave up 7 bases and J gave up 4 bases; unmatched junction bases: 6. CDR3 nucleotides: TGTGCCAGCACCCCCTCGGGGGGAGAGACCCAGTACTTC. As protein: CASTPSGGETQYF.

V is TRBV7-9 and J is TRBJ2-3; TRBD2 matches 10 bases. This CDR3 region has 16 residues. V dropped 5 bases and J dropped 0; count of bases not matched to a gene: 5. Germline V gives CDR1 SEHNR, CDR2 FQNEAQ (reference sequence). The CDR3 DNA reads as TGTGCCAGCAGCCTCGGACTAGCGGCAAGCACAGATACGCAGTATTTT. This translates into CASSLGLAASTDTQYF.

The chain uses TRBV29-1 and TRBJ2-1, with a tentative D call TRBD2 (5 bases). The CDR3 has 12 residues. Trimming shortened V by 4 bases and J by 8 bases, and 12 bases separated the two germline ends. CDR1 is SQVTM, CDR2 ANQGSEA, per germline. The CDR3 is CSVAGFGDEQFF. The DNA of the CDR3 is TGCAGCGTTGCCGGGTTCGGGGATGAGCAGTTCTTC.

V and J are TRBV14 and TRBJ2-1, with TRBD1 matching 8 bases. The CDR3 totals 12 residues. V was clipped by 2 bases and J by 10 bases; unmatched bases: 1. Germline V gene data show CDR1 as SGHDN and CDR2 as FVKESK. CDR3 DNA sequence: TGTGCCAGCAGCCAATGGACAGGGGAGCAGTTCTTC. As protein: CASSQWTGEQFF.

This clone has more than one count but fewer than ten. The V gene is TRBV27, the J gene TRBJ2-1, with D tentatively TRBD1 (5 bases). The V gene's germline CDR1 is MNHEY and CDR2 SMNVEV (reference sequence). V lost 5 bases to trimming and J lost 0 bases, with 11 bases between them. The CDR3 covers 15 residues. The CDR3: CASSMGHSSYNEQFF. DNA of the CDR3: TGTGCCAGCAGTATGGGGCATAGCTCCTACAATGAGCAGTTCTTC.

The V and J genes are TRBV4-3 and TRBJ2-1, with D possibly TRBD2 on 6 matching bases. The ends were cut back, 0 bases at V and 1 base at J, with 16 bases in the middle. Per germline, CDR1 LGHNA and CDR2 YSLEER. CDR3 length: 18 residues. The CDR3 loop is CASSQDLGGPPSYNEQFF. The CDR3 coding sequence is TGCGCCAGCAGCCAAGATCTGGGGGGACCCCCTTCCTACAATGAGCAGTTCTTC.

CDR3 sequence reads: CASSYLGPGTVTDTQYF. As DNA, the CDR3 is TGTGCCAGCAGCTACCTGGGTCCCGGGACTGTTACAGATACGCAGTATTTT. The chain is built from TRBV11-2 and TRBJ2-3; D is possibly TRBD2 (6 bases). The CDR3 is 17 residues long. The V gene's germline CDR1 is SGHAT and CDR2 FQNNGV. The V end was cut by 4 bases, the J end by 3 bases, with 20 bases between.